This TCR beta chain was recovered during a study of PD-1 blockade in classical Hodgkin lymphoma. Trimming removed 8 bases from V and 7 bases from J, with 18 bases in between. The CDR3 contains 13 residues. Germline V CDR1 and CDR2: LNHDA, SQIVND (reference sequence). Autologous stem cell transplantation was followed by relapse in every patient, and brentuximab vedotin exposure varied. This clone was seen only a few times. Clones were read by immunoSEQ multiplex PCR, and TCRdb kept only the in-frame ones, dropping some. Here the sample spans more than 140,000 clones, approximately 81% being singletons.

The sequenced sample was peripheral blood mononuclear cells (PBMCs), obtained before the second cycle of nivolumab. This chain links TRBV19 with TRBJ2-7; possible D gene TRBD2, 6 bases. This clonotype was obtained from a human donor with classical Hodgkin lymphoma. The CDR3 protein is CASARDSVEEQYF. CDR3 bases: TGTGCCAGTGCCCGGGACTCCGTAGAGGAGCAGTACTTC.